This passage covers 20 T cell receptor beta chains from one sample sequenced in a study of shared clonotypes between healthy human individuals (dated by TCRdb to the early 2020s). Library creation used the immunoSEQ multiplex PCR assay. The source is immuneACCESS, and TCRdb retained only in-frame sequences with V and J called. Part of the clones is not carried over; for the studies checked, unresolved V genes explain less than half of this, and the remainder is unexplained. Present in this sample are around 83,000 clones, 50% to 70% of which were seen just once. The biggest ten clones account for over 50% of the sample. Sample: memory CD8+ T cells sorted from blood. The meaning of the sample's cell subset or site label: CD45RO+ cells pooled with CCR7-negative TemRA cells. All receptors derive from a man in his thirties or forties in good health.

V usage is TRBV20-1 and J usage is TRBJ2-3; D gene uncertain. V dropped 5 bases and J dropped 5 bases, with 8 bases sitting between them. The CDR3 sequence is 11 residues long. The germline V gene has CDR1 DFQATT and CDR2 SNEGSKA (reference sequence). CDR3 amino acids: CSAPYGDTQYF. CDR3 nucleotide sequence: TGCAGTGCTCCCTACGGAGATACGCAGTATTTT.

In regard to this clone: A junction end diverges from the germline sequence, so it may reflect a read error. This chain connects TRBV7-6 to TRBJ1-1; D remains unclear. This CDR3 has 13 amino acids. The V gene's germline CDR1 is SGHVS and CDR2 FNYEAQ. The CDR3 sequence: CASSVSWNTKAFF. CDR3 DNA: TGTGCCAGCAGCGTCTCCTGGAACACTAAAGCTTTCTTT.

The DNA for the CDR3 is TGTGCCAGCCTTATGGGGGAGTTGGGTGAGCAGTTCTTC. Encoded protein: CASLMGELGEQFF. The chain carries TRBV6-5 and TRBJ2-1; D tentatively fits TRBD1 or TRBD2 (5 bases each). This CDR3 is 13 amino acids long. Germline values: CDR1 MNHEY, CDR2 SVGAGI. V was trimmed by 8 bases and J by 9 bases, leaving 17 bases between them.

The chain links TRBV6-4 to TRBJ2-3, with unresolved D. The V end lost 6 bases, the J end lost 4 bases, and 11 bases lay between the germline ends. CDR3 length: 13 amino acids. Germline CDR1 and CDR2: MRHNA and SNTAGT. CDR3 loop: CASSAKSADTQYF. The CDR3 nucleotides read TGTGCCAGCAGCGCCAAATCAGCAGATACGCAGTATTTT.

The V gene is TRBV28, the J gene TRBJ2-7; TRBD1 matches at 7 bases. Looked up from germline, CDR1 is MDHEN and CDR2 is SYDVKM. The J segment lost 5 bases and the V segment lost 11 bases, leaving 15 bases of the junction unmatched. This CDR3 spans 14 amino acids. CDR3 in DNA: TGTGCCTCTACCCTCGACAGGGTGGACGACGAGCAGTACTTC. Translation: CASTLDRVDDEQYF.

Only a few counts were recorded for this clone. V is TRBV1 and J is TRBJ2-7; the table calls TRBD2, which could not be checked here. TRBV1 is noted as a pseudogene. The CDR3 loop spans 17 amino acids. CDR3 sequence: CTSSQLGAGECSYEQYF. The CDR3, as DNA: TGCACCAGCAGCCAATTGGGAGCGGGAGAGTGCTCCTACGAGCAGTACTTC.

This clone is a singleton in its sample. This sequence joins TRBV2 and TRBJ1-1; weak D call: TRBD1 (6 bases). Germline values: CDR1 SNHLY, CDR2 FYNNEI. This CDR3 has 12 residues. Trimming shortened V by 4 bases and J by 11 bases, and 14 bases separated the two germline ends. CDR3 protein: CASSGDTPYAFF. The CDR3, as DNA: TGTGCCAGCAGTGGGGACACGCCGTACGCTTTCTTT.

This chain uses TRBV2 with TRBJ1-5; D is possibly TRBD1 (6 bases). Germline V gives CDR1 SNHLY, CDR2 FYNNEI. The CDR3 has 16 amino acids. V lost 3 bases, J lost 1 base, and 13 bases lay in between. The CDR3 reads CASSDFRTESNQPQHF. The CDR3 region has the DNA TGTGCCAGCAGTGATTTTCGGACAGAGAGCAATCAGCCCCAGCATTTT.

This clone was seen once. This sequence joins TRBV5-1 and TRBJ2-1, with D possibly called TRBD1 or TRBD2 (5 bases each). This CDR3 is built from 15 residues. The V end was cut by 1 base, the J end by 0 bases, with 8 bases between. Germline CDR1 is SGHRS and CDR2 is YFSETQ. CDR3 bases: TGCGCCAGCAGCTTGCTGGGGGACTCCTACAATGAGCAGTTCTTC. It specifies CASSLLGDSYNEQFF.

This CDR3 is CASSLGTDYGYTF. CDR3 nucleotide sequence: TGTGCCAGCAGCTTGGGTACAGACTATGGCTACACCTTC. The chain uses TRBV5-6 and TRBJ1-2; D is unresolved. The germline gives CDR1 SGHDT, CDR2 YYEEEE. CDR3 size: 13 residues. V was clipped by 0 bases and J by 3 bases, with 6 bases between them.

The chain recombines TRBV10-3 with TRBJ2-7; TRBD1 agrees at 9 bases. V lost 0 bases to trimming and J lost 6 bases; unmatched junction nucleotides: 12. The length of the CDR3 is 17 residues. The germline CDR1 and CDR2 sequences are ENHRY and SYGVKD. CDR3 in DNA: TGTGCCATCAGTGAGTCGAGCTTAGGGACAGGGTCGGGCGAGCAGTACTTC. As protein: CAISESSLGTGSGEQYF.

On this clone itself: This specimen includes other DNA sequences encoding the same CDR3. The CDR3 loop is CASSFGTEAYEQYF. In nucleotides, the CDR3 is TGTGCCAGCAGCTTTGGGACTGAAGCCTACGAGCAGTACTTC. The V and J genes are TRBV11-2 and TRBJ2-7; D is possibly TRBD2 (6 bases). The ends were cut back, 3 bases at V and 2 bases at J, with 11 bases in the middle. The germline V gene has CDR1 SGHAT and CDR2 FQNNGV. This CDR3 region has 14 residues.

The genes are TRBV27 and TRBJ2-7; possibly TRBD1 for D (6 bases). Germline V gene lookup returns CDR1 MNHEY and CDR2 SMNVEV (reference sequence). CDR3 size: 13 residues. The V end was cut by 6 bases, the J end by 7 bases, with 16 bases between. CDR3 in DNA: TGTGCCAGCAGCCGGGACATCCTCCGGGAGCAGTACTTC. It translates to CASSRDILREQYF.

CDR3 in amino acids: CSVEGGGQGTDTQYF. Here the CDR3 DNA reads TGCAGCGTTGAAGGAGGGGGACAGGGAACAGATACGCAGTATTTT. V usage is TRBV29-1 and J usage is TRBJ2-3; 9 bases align to TRBD1. This CDR3 is built from 15 residues. CDR1 SQVTM and CDR2 ANQGSEA come from the germline V gene. V shed 1 base, J shed 3 bases, and the junction held 5 bases outside the gene matches.

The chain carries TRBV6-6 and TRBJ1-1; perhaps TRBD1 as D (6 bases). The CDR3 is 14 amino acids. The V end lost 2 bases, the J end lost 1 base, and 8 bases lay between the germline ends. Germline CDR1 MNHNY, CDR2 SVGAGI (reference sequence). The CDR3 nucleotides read TGTGCCAGCAGTTACGCGGGACAGAACACTGAAGCTTTCTTT. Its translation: CASSYAGQNTEAFF.

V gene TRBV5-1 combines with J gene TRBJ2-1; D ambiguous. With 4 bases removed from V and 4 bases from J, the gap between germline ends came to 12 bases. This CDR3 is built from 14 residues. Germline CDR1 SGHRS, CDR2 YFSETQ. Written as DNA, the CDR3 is TGCGCCAGCAGCCTTTTGGAATGGTACAATGAGCAGTTCTTC. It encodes CASSLLEWYNEQFF.

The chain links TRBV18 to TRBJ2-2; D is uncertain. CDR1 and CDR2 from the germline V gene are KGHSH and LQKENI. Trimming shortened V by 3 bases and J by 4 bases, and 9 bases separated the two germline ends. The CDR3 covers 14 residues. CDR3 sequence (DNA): TGTGCCAGCTCACCCAGCCTTAGCACCGGGGAGCTGTTTTTT. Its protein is CASSPSLSTGELFF.

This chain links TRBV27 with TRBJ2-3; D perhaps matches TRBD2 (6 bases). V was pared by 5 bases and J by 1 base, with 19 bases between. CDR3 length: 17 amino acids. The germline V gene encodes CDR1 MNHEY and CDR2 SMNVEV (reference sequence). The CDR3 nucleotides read TGTGCCAGCAGTCGAACCGGGACTCCCGGTGGCACAGATACGCAGTATTTT. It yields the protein CASSRTGTPGGTDTQYF.

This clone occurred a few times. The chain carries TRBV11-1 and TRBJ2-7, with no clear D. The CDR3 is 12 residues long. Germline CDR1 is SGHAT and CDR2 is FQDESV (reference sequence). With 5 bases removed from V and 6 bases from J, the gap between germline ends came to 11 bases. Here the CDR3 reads CASSRLLVEQYF. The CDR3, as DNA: TGTGCCAGCAGCCGACTTCTTGTCGAGCAGTACTTC.

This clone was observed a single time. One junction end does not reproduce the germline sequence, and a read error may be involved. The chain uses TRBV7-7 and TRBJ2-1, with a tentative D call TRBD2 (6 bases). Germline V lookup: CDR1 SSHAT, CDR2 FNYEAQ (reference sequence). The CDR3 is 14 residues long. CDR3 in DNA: TGTGCTAGCAGCTTATCACTAGCAATCAATGAGCAGTTCTTC. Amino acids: CASSLSLAINEQFF.